The next 13 T cell receptor beta chains were all read from a single sample in a study of blood T cell repertoires in COVID-19. TCRdb's table, derived via immunoSEQ multiplex PCR, lists solely in-frame clones and lacks some. The repertoire includes about 120,000 clones, just over 85% of them detected once, and 0.88% sits in the top ten. Specimen: peripheral blood. All receptors derive from a woman aged 50 to 60 with active or convalescent COVID-19.

The rearrangement uses TRBV29-1 and TRBJ1-2, with 8 bases matching TRBD1. V was pared by 5 bases and J by 3 bases, with 2 bases of the junction left unmatched. The CDR3 has 12 amino acids. Germline V gene lookup returns CDR1 SQVTM and CDR2 ANQGSEA. CDR3 sequence (DNA): TGCAGCGTTCAGACAGGGGACTATGGCTACACCTTC. Translated: CSVQTGDYGYTF. Variable domain in full (rest from reference TRBV29-1 and TRBJ1-2): SAVISQKPSRDICQRGTSLTIQCQVDSQVTMMFWYRQQPGQSLTLIATANQGSEATYESGFVIDKFPISRPNLTFSTLTVSNMSPEDSSIYLCSVQTGDYGYTFGSGTRLTVV.

CDR3 in amino acids: CASSIRPGQGFFRAEAFF. CDR3 nucleotides: TGTGCCAGTAGTATTCGGCCGGGACAGGGTTTCTTTAGGGCTGAAGCTTTCTTT. The rearrangement joins TRBV19 to TRBJ1-1; 9 positions agree with TRBD1. V dropped 3 bases and J dropped 6; count of bases not matched to a gene: 17. Germline V gene sequence: CDR1 LNHDA, CDR2 SQIVND (reference sequence). The CDR3 contains 18 residues. The whole variable domain, filled in from reference TRBV19 and TRBJ1-1, reads DGGITQSPKYLFRKEGQNVTLSCEQNLNHDAMYWYRQDPGQGLRLIYYSQIVNDFQKGDIAEGYSVSREKKESFPLTVTSAQKNPTAFYLCASSIRPGQGFFRAEAFFGQGTRLTVV.

The chain employs TRBV4-1 and TRBJ2-7; D is ambiguous. V lost 1 base and J 3 bases, leaving 7 bases between the germline ends. CDR3 length equals 13 residues. The germline V gene has CDR1 MGHRA and CDR2 YSYEKL. The CDR3 sequence is CASSQGRLYEQYF. The CDR3, as DNA: TGCGCCAGCAGCCAAGGTCGACTCTACGAGCAGTACTTC.

The V gene is TRBV12-3 or TRBV12-4, the J gene TRBJ2-7; 9 bases line up with TRBD1. The CDR3 is 13 residues long. V dropped 7 bases and J dropped 5; count of bases not matched to a gene: 6. This CDR3 is CASTSGQGDEQYF. As DNA, the CDR3 is TGTGCCAGCACCTCGGGACAGGGTGACGAGCAGTACTTC.

This clone was observed a handful of times. The V gene is TRBV24-1, the J gene TRBJ1-2; D possibly corresponds to TRBD1 (5 bases). This CDR3 comprises 16 residues. Germline V gene data show CDR1 as KGHDR and CDR2 as SFDVKD. Trimming stripped 2 bases from V and 8 bases from J, with 20 bases between. The CDR3: CATSDSAFGGGGGYTF. In DNA form, the CDR3 reads TGTGCCACCAGTGATTCCGCCTTTGGGGGGGGAGGCGGCTACACCTTC.

The CDR3 protein is CASSPRTGEEAFF. The CDR3 coding sequence is TGTGCCAGCAGCCCGCGGACAGGAGAAGAAGCTTTCTTT. This chain connects TRBV7-2 to TRBJ1-1, with 7 bases lining up with TRBD1. CDR1 SGHTA and CDR2 FQGNSA come from the germline V gene. After removal of 5 bases from V and 8 bases from J, the junction contained 8 bases not matched to a gene. The CDR3 spans 13 residues. The whole variable domain, filled in from reference TRBV7-2 and TRBJ1-1, reads GAGVSQSPSNKVTEKGKDVELRCDPISGHTALYWYRQSLGQGLEFLIYFQGNSAPDKSGLPSDRFSAERTGGSVSTLTIQRTQQEDSAVYLCASSPRTGEEAFFGQGTRLTVV.

The rearrangement uses TRBV7-8 and TRBJ2-1; a possible D gene is TRBD1 (6 bases). CDR1 and CDR2 (germline): SGHVS, FQNEAQ. The CDR3 runs 16 residues. Trimming removed 10 bases at V and 7 bases at J, with 26 bases between. This chain's CDR3 is CATIITRGHKGNEQFF. The CDR3 region has the DNA TGTGCCACCATTATCACCCGGGGACACAAAGGGAATGAGCAGTTCTTC.

The chain recombines TRBV4-3 with TRBJ2-7; TRBD1 agrees at 9 bases. With 5 bases clipped from V and 1 base from J, the junction kept 3 bases outside the gene matches. Germline V lookup: CDR1 LGHNA, CDR2 YSLEER. CDR3 length: 14 amino acids. The CDR3 protein is CASSTGTGSYEQYF. DNA of the CDR3: TGCGCCAGCAGCACGGGGACAGGGTCCTACGAGCAGTACTTC.

This chain links TRBV6-2 or TRBV6-3 with TRBJ1-6; possibly TRBD1 for D (6 bases). CDR1 is MNHEY, CDR2 SVGEGT, per germline. The CDR3 has 13 residues. Trimming pared 1 base from V and 9 bases from J, leaving 7 bases between. CDR3 in amino acids: CASSYYRASPLHF. The CDR3 DNA follows: TGTGCCAGCAGTTACTACAGGGCTTCACCCCTCCACTTT.

Only one count was recorded for this clone. The CDR3 loop is CASSEAPGGWTTIDTEAFF. The DNA of the CDR3 is TGTGCCAGCAGTGAAGCCCCGGGGGGGTGGACTACTATAGACACTGAAGCTTTCTTT. This sequence joins TRBV6-1 and TRBJ1-1; D is possibly TRBD1 (5 bases). The V end was cut by 0 bases, the J end by 3 bases, with 23 bases between. CDR1 and CDR2 (germline): MNHNS, SASEGT. CDR3 length equals 19 residues.

The rearrangement links TRBV6-2 or TRBV6-3 to TRBJ2-7; TRBD2 matches at 12 bases. Per germline, CDR1 MNHEY and CDR2 SVGEGT. The CDR3 extends over 15 amino acids. Trimming cost V 2 bases and J 3 bases; bases outside gene matches: 2. CDR3 sequence: CASSYGGLAGYEQYF. CDR3 nucleotides: TGTGCCAGCAGTTACGGGGGACTAGCGGGCTACGAGCAGTACTTC.

The rearrangement joins TRBV6-2 or TRBV6-3 to TRBJ2-7, with 8 positions matching TRBD2. The CDR3 totals 16 residues. Trimming cost V 6 bases and J 4 bases; bases outside gene matches: 14. The germline V gene encodes CDR1 MNHEY and CDR2 SVGEGT. CDR3 protein: CASSPFGAGARYEQYF. For the CDR3, the DNA is TGTGCCAGCAGCCCCTTCGGAGCGGGAGCTCGATACGAGCAGTACTTC.

The chain links TRBV20-1 to TRBJ2-1; D remains ambiguous. This CDR3 has 14 residues. Germline lookup yields CDR1 DFQATT and CDR2 SNEGSKA (reference sequence). The V gene lost 3 bases and the J gene lost 7 bases, with 16 bases spanning the gap. CDR3 residues: CSASEARLDNEQFF. CDR3 coding DNA: TGCAGTGCTAGTGAGGCGCGGCTCGATAATGAGCAGTTCTTC.